The 13 T cell receptor beta chains below come from one sample, sequenced in a study of blood T cell repertoires in COVID-19. Repertoires were generated with immunoSEQ multiplex PCR, while TCRdb's copy carries only in-frame clones and drops some. The repertoire includes approximately 250,000 clones, about 88% of them detected once, and just under 2% sits in the top ten. The sample comprised peripheral blood. The receptors derive from a man aged 25 to 45 with active or convalescent COVID-19.

The chain recombines TRBV6-6 with TRBJ1-2, with a possible D match to TRBD1 (6 bases). This CDR3 spans 13 amino acids. Germline CDR1 is MNHNY and CDR2 is SVGAGI (reference sequence). V was shortened by 6 bases and J by 7 bases, with 15 bases between the two germline ends. The CDR3 nucleotides read TGTGCCAGCAGCTACGTCGGACAGTCTGGCTACACCTTC. Translated: CASSYVGQSGYTF.

This sequence joins TRBV6-1 and TRBJ1-3, with 9 bases aligning to TRBD1. The length of the CDR3 is 17 residues. CDR1 and CDR2 from the germline V gene are MNHNS and SASEGT. The V and J ends lost 1 base and 0 bases, in that order; junction bases with no gene match: 4. The CDR3 nucleotides read TGTGCCAGCAGTGAAGTCGGGACAGGGCCCTCTGGAAACACCATATATTTT. Translating gives CASSEVGTGPSGNTIYF.

The chain couples TRBV7-2 to TRBJ1-1; D unclear. Per germline, CDR1 SGHTA and CDR2 FQGNSA. V dropped 1 base and J dropped 5 bases, with 14 bases sitting between them. The CDR3 length is 15 residues. The CDR3 nucleotides are TGTGCCAGCAGCTTAGTGGAGCGGCTTAAGACTGAAGCTTTCTTT. As protein: CASSLVERLKTEAFF.

The chain joins TRBV7-8 to TRBJ1-2; perhaps TRBD1 as D (6 bases). Trimming left V 6 bases short and J 4 bases short, with 12 bases between. The CDR3 runs to 13 residues. Germline V lookup: CDR1 SGHVS, CDR2 FQNEAQ. CDR3 in DNA: TGTGCCAGCAGATCAGGGGAGGGCTATGGCTACACCTTC. This translates into CASRSGEGYGYTF.

A single count supports this clone. The chain employs TRBV7-9 and TRBJ2-7; TRBD1 matches 7 bases. This CDR3 contains 16 residues. Per germline, CDR1 SEHNR and CDR2 FQNEAQ (reference sequence). V was clipped by 3 bases and J by 0 bases; unmatched bases: 8. As DNA, the CDR3 is TGTGCCAGCAGCTTGATTTCCGGGACAGCCTCCTACGAGCAGTACTTC. Its translation: CASSLISGTASYEQYF.

The V gene is TRBV5-1, the J gene TRBJ1-5, with D unclear. The germline V gene has CDR1 SGHRS and CDR2 YFSETQ. With 0 bases removed from V and 7 bases from J, the gap between germline ends came to 8 bases. The CDR3 has 13 residues. The CDR3 spells CASSLDEGQPQHF. CDR3 bases: TGCGCCAGCAGCTTGGATGAGGGCCAGCCCCAGCATTTT.

V usage is TRBV7-2 and J usage is TRBJ2-1, with 9 bases that match TRBD2. Germline loops: CDR1 SGHTA, CDR2 FQGNSA. The ends lost 5 bases at V and 10 bases at J; junction bases unmatched: 12. The CDR3 is made up of 15 amino acids. CDR3: CASSRRGGLGEEQFF. In nucleotides, the CDR3 is TGTGCCAGCAGCAGGCGGGGGGGCCTAGGCGAGGAGCAGTTCTTC.

The chain couples TRBV27 to TRBJ1-6, with D perhaps TRBD1 (5 bases). Trimming took 4 bases from V and 8 from J, leaving 15 bases between them. Germline V gene sequence: CDR1 MNHEY, CDR2 SMNVEV (reference sequence). This CDR3 has 15 amino acids. CDR3 sequence: CASSSLQGGDSPLHF. CDR3 nucleotide sequence: TGTGCCAGCAGTTCCCTTCAGGGCGGGGATTCACCCCTCCACTTT.

This clone came up once. J is TRBJ2-3 and V is TRBV6-1; D possibly corresponds to TRBD2 (5 bases). The V and J ends lost 0 bases and 0 bases respectively, with 10 bases between them. Germline CDR1 MNHNS, CDR2 SASEGT. The CDR3 spans 16 residues. CDR3 residues: CASSEAEGASTDTQYF. CDR3 DNA: TGTGCCAGCAGTGAAGCAGAGGGCGCTAGCACAGATACGCAGTATTTT.

This chain links TRBV11-2 with TRBJ1-4, with a tentative D call TRBD1 (6 bases). The CDR3 is 16 residues long. V was shortened by 5 bases and J by 7 bases, with 20 bases between the two germline ends. Looked up from germline, CDR1 is SGHAT and CDR2 is FQNNGV. The CDR3 reads CASSRTRGALGEKLFF. The CDR3 DNA reads TGTGCCAGCAGCCGAACACGGGGGGCGCTTGGTGAAAAACTGTTTTTT.

This sequence joins TRBV14 and TRBJ1-1; D is ambiguous. Germline-derived CDR1 and CDR2 are SGHDN and FVKESK. V was pared by 5 bases and J by 1 base, with 14 bases between. The CDR3 contains 15 residues. CDR3 sequence reads: CASSYLPPGNTEAFF. The CDR3 DNA sequence: TGTGCCAGCAGCTATCTCCCCCCAGGGAACACTGAAGCTTTCTTT.

CDR3 nucleotides: TGTGCCAGCAGCTTACAGGACAGGGATGGCTACACCTTC. This sequence encodes CASSLQDRDGYTF. This chain joins TRBV11-2 and TRBJ1-2; TRBD1 aligns across 8 bases. CDR3 size: 13 residues. Germline CDR1 is SGHAT and CDR2 is FQNNGV. Trimming removed 2 bases from V and 6 bases from J; junction bases left unmatched: 2. Together with reference TRBV11-2 and TRBJ1-2, the CDR3 gives the full variable domain: EAGVAQSPRYKIIEKRQSVAFWCNPISGHATLYWYQQILGQGPKLLIQFQNNGVVDDSQLPKDRFSAERLKGVDSTLKIQPAKLEDSAVYLCASSLQDRDGYTFGSGTRLTVV.

This clone was seen just once. The V and J genes are TRBV6-1 and TRBJ2-1, with 7 positions matching TRBD1. CDR1 and CDR2 (germline): MNHNS, SASEGT. J gave up 9 bases and V 1 base, and 6 bases lay outside the gene matches. The CDR3 consists of 14 residues. The CDR3: CASSEGGQTTEQFF. CDR3 in DNA: TGTGCCAGCAGTGAAGGGGGACAGACGACTGAGCAGTTCTTC.